These 14 T cell receptor beta chains came from one sample sequenced in a study of blood T cell repertoires in COVID-19. This table comes from immunoSEQ multiplex PCR, and its TCRdb copy is limited to in-frame clones, with some not included. The sample carries fewer than 30,000 clones, more than 85% recorded once. Sequencing used peripheral blood. The source is a human donor with active COVID-19. The donor label of this sample is uncertain.

V is TRBV7-9 and J is TRBJ2-7, with 10 bases identical to TRBD2. Germline assignment: CDR1 SEHNR and CDR2 FQNEAQ (reference sequence). The CDR3 covers 15 residues. V lost 5 bases, J lost 6 bases, and 10 bases stayed unmatched. The CDR3 bases are TGTGCCAGCAGCAACCAGCGGGGGGGCCTAATCGAGCAGTACTTC. It translates to CASSNQRGGLIEQYF.

This chain joins TRBV28 and TRBJ2-1; 9 nucleotides line up with TRBD2. The CDR3 loop spans 15 amino acids. Germline-derived CDR1 and CDR2 are MDHEN and SYDVKM. Losses at the gene ends were 2 bases for V and 2 bases for J; bases not matched to a gene: 1. For the CDR3, the DNA is TGTGCCAGCAGTTTAAGCGGGAGGCCCTACAATGAGCAGTTCTTC. Amino acids: CASSLSGRPYNEQFF.

The V and J genes are TRBV19 and TRBJ2-3; a weak D match, TRBD2 (5 bases). The CDR3 spans 13 residues. V was cut by 1 base and J by 3 bases, with 5 bases left in between. Germline loops: CDR1 LNHDA, CDR2 SQIVND (reference sequence). CDR3 amino acids: CASSIGRTDTQYF. The CDR3 region has the DNA TGTGCCAGTAGTATAGGGAGGACAGATACGCAGTATTTT.

J is TRBJ1-2 and V is TRBV2; D unclear. V dropped 2 bases and J dropped 7 bases, with 11 bases sitting between them. Germline V gene data show CDR1 as SNHLY and CDR2 as FYNNEI. This CDR3 comprises 13 residues. The CDR3, as DNA: TGTGCCAGCAGTGAATCGGGGATAGGTGGCTACACCTTC. It yields the protein CASSESGIGGYTF. The whole variable domain, filled in from reference TRBV2 and TRBJ1-2, reads EPEVTQTPSHQVTQMGQEVILRCVPISNHLYFYWYRQILGQKVEFLVSFYNNEISEKSEIFDDQFSVERPDGSNFTLKIRSTKLEDSAMYFCASSESGIGGYTFGSGTRLTVV.

This clone was picked up a small number of times. The V and J genes are TRBV10-1 and TRBJ2-7; 7 nucleotides agree with TRBD1. Germline trimming cut 8 bases from V and 4 bases from J; bases unmatched to any gene: 8. Germline CDR1 WNHNN, CDR2 SYGVQD (reference sequence). The CDR3 consists of 13 residues. CDR3 region: CASQTGSGYEQYF. In nucleotides, the CDR3 is TGCGCCAGCCAGACAGGGTCAGGTTACGAGCAGTACTTC.

This rearrangement joins TRBV11-2 to TRBJ2-1, with D possibly TRBD1 on 6 matching bases. The CDR3 has 15 amino acids. Trimming shortened V by 0 bases and J by 6 bases, and 12 bases separated the two germline ends. Germline assignment: CDR1 SGHAT and CDR2 FQNNGV. In DNA, the CDR3 is TGTGCCAGCAGCTTAGAGAGGACAGTCCTCAATGAGCAGTTCTTC. Translating it yields CASSLERTVLNEQFF.

The chain is built from TRBV5-4 and TRBJ2-3, with D possibly TRBD2 on 5 matching bases. The germline CDR1 and CDR2 sequences are SGHNT and YYREEE (reference sequence). Trimming pared 3 bases from V and 3 bases from J, leaving 11 bases between. The length of the CDR3 is 14 residues. CDR3 residues: CASSWDSATDTQYF. As DNA, the CDR3 is TGTGCCAGCAGCTGGGATAGCGCAACAGATACGCAGTATTTT.

The chain has TRBV5-1 and TRBJ2-7; 12 bases fit TRBD2. Unmatched junction bases numbered 15, after V lost 5 bases and J lost 6 bases. The CDR3 covers 17 residues. Germline V CDR1 and CDR2: SGHRS, YFSETQ. The CDR3 here is CASRLTPLAGGPSEQYF. CDR3 nucleotide sequence: TGCGCCAGCAGACTGACCCCTCTAGCGGGAGGGCCAAGCGAGCAGTACTTC.

V is TRBV2 and J is TRBJ1-1; D is ambiguous. Germline assignment: CDR1 SNHLY and CDR2 FYNNEI. V lost 0 bases and J 1 base, leaving 9 bases between the germline ends. The CDR3 covers 15 residues. DNA for the CDR3: TGTGCCAGCAGTGAAGCGCTTAGACAGAACACTGAAGCTTTCTTT. Protein sequence: CASSEALRQNTEAFF. The variable domain in full, completed from reference TRBV2 and TRBJ1-1, reads EPEVTQTPSHQVTQMGQEVILRCVPISNHLYFYWYRQILGQKVEFLVSFYNNEISEKSEIFDDQFSVERPDGSNFTLKIRSTKLEDSAMYFCASSEALRQNTEAFFGQGTRLTVV.

V and J are TRBV5-5 and TRBJ2-7; D is unclear. Trimming stripped 3 bases from V and 5 bases from J, with 6 bases between. The CDR3 is 11 residues long. The germline V gene encodes CDR1 SGHKS and CDR2 YYEKEE (reference sequence). For the CDR3, the DNA is TGTGCCAGCAGCTCCGCGGACGAGCAGTACTTC. It yields the protein CASSSADEQYF.

The genes are TRBV4-3 and TRBJ2-7; 9 bases are shared with TRBD1. CDR3 length: 14 residues. Germline CDR1 and CDR2: LGHNA and YSLEER. V gave up 4 bases and J gave up 2 bases; unmatched junction bases: 3. CDR3 region: CASSPGTGTYEQYF. The CDR3 nucleotides read TGCGCCAGCAGCCCCGGGACAGGGACCTACGAGCAGTACTTC.

CDR3 residues: CASHRGSSNQPQHF. The CDR3 DNA reads TGTGCCAGCCACAGGGGGAGTAGCAATCAGCCCCAGCATTTT. The V gene is TRBV2, the J gene TRBJ1-5, with 8 nucleotides matching TRBD1. Germline V lookup: CDR1 SNHLY, CDR2 FYNNEI. CDR3 size: 14 residues. V was clipped by 8 bases and J by 0 bases; unmatched bases: 3.

Written as DNA, the CDR3 is TGTGCCAGCAGTTACGGGCAGGCTAATTCACCCCTCCACTTT. Its protein is CASSYGQANSPLHF. This chain connects TRBV6-6 to TRBJ1-6, with D hard to call. The CDR3 spans 14 residues. Trimming pared 2 bases from V and 6 bases from J, leaving 8 bases between. From germline, CDR1 is MNHNY and CDR2 SVGAGI (reference sequence).

The gene calls are TRBV7-9 and TRBJ2-5; tentative D call: TRBD1 (6 bases). The V gene lost 0 bases and the J gene lost 9 bases, with 14 bases spanning the gap. Germline assignment: CDR1 SEHNR and CDR2 FQNEAQ (reference sequence). The CDR3 totals 14 residues. The CDR3 loop is CASSLAGRGKPQYF. CDR3 coding DNA: TGTGCCAGCAGCTTAGCCGGCAGGGGTAAACCCCAGTACTTC.